The source of this T cell receptor (beta chain) is a study of T-cell memory formation after mild COVID-19. The CDR3 length is 20 residues. The germline V gene has CDR1 SGHVS and CDR2 FQNEAQ. V gave up 5 bases and J gave up 0 bases, with 23 bases separating them. TCRdb re-called the 5' RACE reads through MiXCR, storing one row per CDR3 protein. Found here are about 430,000 distinct CDR3 sequences, approximately 24% of them singletons; the top ten hold roughly 8.9%. This chain connects TRBV7-8 to TRBJ2-6; TRBD1 is a possible D gene (5 bases). The sample consisted of PBMCs or a T cell subset sorted from them (not recorded which). The TCR originated in an adult woman who had mild COVID-19 (a few samples of this study predate the infection). Cell type and time point are not known. CDR3: CASSPRVSRKGDSGANVLTF. CDR3 nucleotide sequence: TGTGCCAGCAGCCCCCGGGTGAGCCGCAAAGGGGACTCTGGGGCCAACGTCCTGACTTTC.